Listed below are T cell receptor beta chains from one sample, sequenced in a study of blood T cell repertoires in COVID-19. Here immunoSEQ multiplex PCR was the method, and the copy in TCRdb shows in-frame clones only, minus some. The sample consists of about 490,000 clones, roughly 88% of them appearing once. The sequencing input was peripheral blood. These receptors were collected from a human donor in a cohort sampled during active COVID-19. The CDR3 runs from the conserved cysteine through the conserved F or W.

j_call v_call cdr3_aa
TRBJ2-7 TRBV4-2 CASSLYREAYEQYF
TRBJ1-5 TRBV27 CASSPTGIRFPQHF
TRBJ2-5 TRBV21-1 CASSGSGRAAGGETQYF
TRBJ2-1 TRBV19 CASSIGTGDSGEQFF
TRBJ2-1 TRBV7-2 CASSARRGRTYNEQFF
TRBJ1-4 TRBV29-1 CSVVSDREKLFF
TRBJ2-1 TRBV3-1/TRBV3-2 CASSQDLVNNEQFF
TRBJ2-5 TRBV5-4 CASSLGHPQETQYF
TRBJ1-5 TRBV27 CASSLYGGQRQHF
TRBJ1-1 TRBV4-2 CASSRSDRGDTEAFF
TRBJ2-1 TRBV10-1 CASSGRENYNEQFF
TRBJ1-1 TRBV15 CATSRDYGTGGTEAFF
TRBJ2-5 TRBV7-3 CASRPRRRAGIFETQYF
TRBJ1-5 TRBV7-8 CASSLGEENPPQHF
TRBJ1-1 TRBV12-3/TRBV12-4 CASSVTEAFF
TRBJ1-2 TRBV6-6 CASLTLGFLYGYTF
TRBJ1-1 TRBV5-1 CASSSQGTHTEAFF
TRBJ2-1 TRBV5-1 CASSLAMAFNEQFF
TRBJ1-4 TRBV9 CASSRLMESEGEKLFF
TRBJ2-3 TRBV5-8 CASSLVTSGTGGTDTQYF
TRBJ2-3 TRBV6-5 CASSYSAARGEDTQYF
TRBJ1-1 TRBV5-6 CASSAGTGGGGNTEAFF
TRBJ2-7 TRBV6-2/TRBV6-3 CASSYLLAGLSEQYF
TRBJ2-3 TRBV23-1 CASSQSRRERTDTQYF
TRBJ1-1 TRBV23-1 CASSQSNRAICMNTEAFF
TRBJ1-1 TRBV7-3 CASSLGTLNTEAFF
TRBJ2-7 TRBV6-5 CASGDSPYEQYF
TRBJ2-7 TRBV30 CAWSTGQKTGEQYF
TRBJ1-4 TRBV30 CAWSVGLYSSTNEKLFF
TRBJ2-1 TRBV5-4 CASSRNLAGGDSEQFF
TRBJ2-6 TRBV19 CASSPLGQFKAGANVLTF
TRBJ1-1 TRBV27 CASSLSEGAEAFF
TRBJ2-3 TRBV10-1 CASSESGMGTDTQYF
TRBJ2-5 TRBV5-4 CASSVPTGTQETQYF
TRBJ2-1 TRBV7-2 CASSLLAGVNNEQFF
TRBJ2-7 TRBV6-5 CASGRTGAYEQYF
TRBJ1-4 TRBV7-8 CASSLAETGNEKLFF
TRBJ2-7 TRBV2 CASRRQVDYYEQYF
TRBJ2-7 TRBV7-8 CASSSQGTRGSYEQYF
TRBJ2-5 TRBV21-1 CASSKGGTGEETQYF
TRBJ1-2 TRBV5-6 CASSWSGQGQGYGYTF
TRBJ2-3 TRBV10-1 CASSTRDTQYF
TRBJ2-7 TRBV6-5 CASMREGPYEQYF
TRBJ2-5 TRBV25-1 CASSAASVQETQYF
TRBJ2-2 TRBV19 CASSLRTSGTSNTGELFF